This T cell receptor (beta chain) was retrieved from a study of cytomegalovirus exposure and HLA in healthy donors. General study findings and limits: High sensitivity and specificity were reportedly achieved when the classifier diagnosed cytomegalovirus status.

Comment on this clone: The antigen is not known.

The PCR was carried out with 60 Vbeta primers and 13 Jbeta primers. Some clones are missing from TCRdb's copy, which holds only in-frame ones; the method was immunoSEQ multiplex PCR. The sample shows about 130,000 clones, about 70% of them seen only once. V dropped 3 bases and J dropped 6 bases, with 17 bases sitting between them. CDR1 is LNHDA, CDR2 SQIVND, per germline (reference sequence). The CDR3 is made up of 15 amino acids. The gene calls are TRBV19 and TRBJ1-1; D gene ambiguous. What was sequenced was PBMCs. The TCR comes from a woman aged 40 to 50 in good health and CMV-seropositive. Written as DNA, the CDR3 is TGTGCCAGTAGTATCGAGGAGGGCAAGGGAGCTGAAGCTTTCTTT. It is translated as CASSIEEGKGAEAFF.